This note documents a single T cell receptor beta chain sequence. Antigen specificity is unknown. The time point was: newly diagnosed GD, antithyroid drugs for less than 3 months. PBMCs were the source of the RNA used for TCR sequencing. These data are taken from a study of regulatory T cells in long-lasting Graves disease. Arm-PCR of CDR3 regions and iRepertoire HTBI primers were used to build TCR beta libraries. TCRdb recomputed calls from the multiplex PCR reads with MiXCR, one row per CDR3 protein. The sample gives about 520,000 distinct CDR3 sequences, around 12% of which show up once; 7.5% to 9% is in the top ten. The study's findings and limits: Persistent Graves' patients showed less TCR diversity than newly diagnosed ones.

V shed 1 base and J shed 6 bases, with 13 bases lying between them. Germline V gives CDR1 SGHAT, CDR2 FQNNGV. The CDR3 length is 15 residues. Another study also made use of these data, one on T cells in Graves' hyperthyroidism and ophthalmopathy.

This clonotype was obtained from a woman in her 30s with Graves disease. Sequences were derived from peripheral blood mononuclear cells (PBMCs), sampled at new diagnosis, from a patient treated with antithyroid drugs. The chain employs TRBV11-2 and TRBJ2-1; D might be TRBD2 (6 bases). In DNA, the CDR3 is TGTGCCAGCAGCTTAGGACCGGGAGTAAGCAATGAGCAGTTCTTC. Its protein is CASSLGPGVSNEQFF. The full variable domain, with the rest looked up from reference TRBV11-2 and TRBJ2-1, is EAGVAQSPRYKIIEKRQSVAFWCNPISGHATLYWYQQILGQGPKLLIQFQNNGVVDDSQLPKDRFSAERLKGVDSTLKIQPAKLEDSAVYLCASSLGPGVSNEQFFGPGTRLTVL.